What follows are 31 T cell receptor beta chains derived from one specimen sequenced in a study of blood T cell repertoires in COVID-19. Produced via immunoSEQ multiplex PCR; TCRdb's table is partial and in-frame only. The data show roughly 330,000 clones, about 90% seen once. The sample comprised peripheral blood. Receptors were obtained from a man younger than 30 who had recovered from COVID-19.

In DNA form, the CDR3 reads TGTGCCAGCAGTTTAACTAGCGGGAGGGCCAGCTCCTACAATGAGCAGTTCTTC. It yields the protein CASSLTSGRASSYNEQFF. The rearrangement links TRBV27 to TRBJ2-1; 13 bases are a match to TRBD2. CDR1 is MNHEY, CDR2 SMNVEV, per germline (reference sequence). V gave up 2 bases and J gave up 0 bases; unmatched junction bases: 4. The CDR3 contains 18 residues.

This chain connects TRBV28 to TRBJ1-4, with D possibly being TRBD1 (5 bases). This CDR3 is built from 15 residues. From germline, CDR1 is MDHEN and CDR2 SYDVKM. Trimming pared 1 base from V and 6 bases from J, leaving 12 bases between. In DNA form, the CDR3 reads TGTGCCAGCAGTTTATCGGCGGGGGGGGATGAAAAACTGTTTTTT. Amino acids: CASSLSAGGDEKLFF.

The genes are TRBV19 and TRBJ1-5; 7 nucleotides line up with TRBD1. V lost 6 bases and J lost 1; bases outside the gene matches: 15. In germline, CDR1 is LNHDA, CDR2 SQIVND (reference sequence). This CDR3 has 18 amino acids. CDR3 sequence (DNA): TGTGCCAGTAGGGGGGAACAGGGGCCAGGTTTGAGCAATCAGCCCCAGCATTTT. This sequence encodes CASRGEQGPGLSNQPQHF.

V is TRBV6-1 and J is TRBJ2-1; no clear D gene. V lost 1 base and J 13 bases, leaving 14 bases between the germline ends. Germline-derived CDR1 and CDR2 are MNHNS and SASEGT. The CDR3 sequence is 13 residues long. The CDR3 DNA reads TGTGCCAGCAGTGAAGTCCCGGGTCAGTCCCAGTTCTTC. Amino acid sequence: CASSEVPGQSQFF.

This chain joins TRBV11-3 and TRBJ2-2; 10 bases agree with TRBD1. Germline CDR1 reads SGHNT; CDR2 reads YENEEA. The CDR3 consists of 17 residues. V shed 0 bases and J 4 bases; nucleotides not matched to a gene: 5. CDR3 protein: CASSLEVGTGVTGELFF. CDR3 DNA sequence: TGTGCCAGCAGCTTAGAGGTCGGGACAGGGGTCACCGGGGAGCTGTTTTTT.

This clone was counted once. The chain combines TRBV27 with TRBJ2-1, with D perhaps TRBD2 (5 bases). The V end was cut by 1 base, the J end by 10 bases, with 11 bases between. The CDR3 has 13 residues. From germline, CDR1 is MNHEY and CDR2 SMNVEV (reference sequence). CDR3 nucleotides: TGTGCCAGCAGTTTATTCGGTGACTACGAGCAGTTCTTC. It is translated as CASSLFGDYEQFF.

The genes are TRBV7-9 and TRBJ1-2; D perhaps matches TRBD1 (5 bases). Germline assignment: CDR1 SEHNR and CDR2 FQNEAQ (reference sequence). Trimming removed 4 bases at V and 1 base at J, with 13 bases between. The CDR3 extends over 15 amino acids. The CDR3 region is CASSSLLGVNYGYTF. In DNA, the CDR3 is TGTGCCAGCAGCTCCCTCTTAGGGGTTAACTATGGCTACACCTTC.

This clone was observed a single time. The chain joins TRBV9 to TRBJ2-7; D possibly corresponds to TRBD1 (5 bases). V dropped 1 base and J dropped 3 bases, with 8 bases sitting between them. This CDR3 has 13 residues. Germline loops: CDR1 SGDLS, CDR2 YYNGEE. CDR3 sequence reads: CASSVTTDYEQYF. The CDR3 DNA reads TGTGCCAGCAGCGTAACGACAGACTACGAGCAGTACTTC. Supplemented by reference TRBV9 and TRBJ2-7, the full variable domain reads DSGVTQTPKHLITATGQRVTLRCSPRSGDLSVYWYQQSLDQGLQFLIQYYNGEERAKGNILERFSAQQFPDLHSELNLSSLELGDSALYFCASSVTTDYEQYFGPGTRLTVT.

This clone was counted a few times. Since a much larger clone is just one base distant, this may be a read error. CDR3 amino acids: CASSSTGELFF. The CDR3 DNA follows: TGTGCCAGCAGCTCGACCGGGGAGCTGTTTTTT. V usage is TRBV5-4 and J usage is TRBJ2-2; D gene unclear. V was cut by 3 bases and J by 5 bases, with 2 bases left in between. The CDR3 totals 11 residues. Germline values: CDR1 SGHNT, CDR2 YYREEE (reference sequence).

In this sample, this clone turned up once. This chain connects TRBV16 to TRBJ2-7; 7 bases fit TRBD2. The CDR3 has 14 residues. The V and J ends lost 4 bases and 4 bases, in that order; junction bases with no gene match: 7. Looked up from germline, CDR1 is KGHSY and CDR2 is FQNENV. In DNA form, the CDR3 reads TGTGCCAGCAGCCCCTCGGGCGGGAGTTACGAGCAGTACTTC. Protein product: CASSPSGGSYEQYF.

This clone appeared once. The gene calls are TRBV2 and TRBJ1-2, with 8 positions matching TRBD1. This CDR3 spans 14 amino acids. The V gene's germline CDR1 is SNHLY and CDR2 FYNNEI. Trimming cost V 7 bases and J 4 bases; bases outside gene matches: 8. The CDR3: CASIGQGWAYGYTF. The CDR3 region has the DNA TGTGCCAGCATTGGACAGGGATGGGCCTATGGCTACACCTTC.

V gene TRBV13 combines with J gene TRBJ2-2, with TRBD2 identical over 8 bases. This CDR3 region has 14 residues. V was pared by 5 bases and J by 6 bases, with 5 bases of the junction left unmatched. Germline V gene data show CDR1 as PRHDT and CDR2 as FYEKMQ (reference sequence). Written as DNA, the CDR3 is TGTGCCAGCAGCCCGGGACTAGGATCCGGGGAGCTGTTTTTT. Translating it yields CASSPGLGSGELFF.

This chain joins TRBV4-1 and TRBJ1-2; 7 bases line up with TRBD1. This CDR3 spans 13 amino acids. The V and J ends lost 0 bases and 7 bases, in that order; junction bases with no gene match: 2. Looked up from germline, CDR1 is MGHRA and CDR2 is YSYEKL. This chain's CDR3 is CASSQDQGGGYTF. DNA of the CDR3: TGCGCCAGCAGCCAAGATCAGGGGGGTGGCTACACCTTC.

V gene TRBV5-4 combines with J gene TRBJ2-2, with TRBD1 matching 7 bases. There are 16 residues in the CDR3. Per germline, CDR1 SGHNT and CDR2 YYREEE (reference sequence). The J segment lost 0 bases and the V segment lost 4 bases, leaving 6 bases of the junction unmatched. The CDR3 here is CASSVEQGPNTGELFF. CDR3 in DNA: TGTGCCAGCAGCGTGGAACAGGGGCCGAACACCGGGGAGCTGTTTTTT. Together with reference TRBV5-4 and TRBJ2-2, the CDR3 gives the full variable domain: ETGVTQSPTHLIKTRGQQVTLRCSSQSGHNTVSWYQQALGQGPQFIFQYYREEENGRGNFPPRFSGLQFPNYSSELNVNALELDDSALYLCASSVEQGPNTGELFFGEGSRLTVL.

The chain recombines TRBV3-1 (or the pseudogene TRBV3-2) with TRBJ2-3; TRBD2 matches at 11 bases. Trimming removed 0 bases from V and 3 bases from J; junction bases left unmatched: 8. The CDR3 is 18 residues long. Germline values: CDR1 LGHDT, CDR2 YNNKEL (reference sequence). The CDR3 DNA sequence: TGTGCCAGCAGCCAAGAGGGTTTAGCGGGAGGGGGTACAGATACGCAGTATTTT. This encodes CASSQEGLAGGGTDTQYF.

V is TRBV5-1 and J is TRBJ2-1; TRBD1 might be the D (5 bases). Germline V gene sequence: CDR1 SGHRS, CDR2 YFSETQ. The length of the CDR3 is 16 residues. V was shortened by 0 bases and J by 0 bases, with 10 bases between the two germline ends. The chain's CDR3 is CASSLGGSSSYNEQFF. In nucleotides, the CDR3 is TGCGCCAGCAGCTTGGGGGGCAGTAGCTCCTACAATGAGCAGTTCTTC.

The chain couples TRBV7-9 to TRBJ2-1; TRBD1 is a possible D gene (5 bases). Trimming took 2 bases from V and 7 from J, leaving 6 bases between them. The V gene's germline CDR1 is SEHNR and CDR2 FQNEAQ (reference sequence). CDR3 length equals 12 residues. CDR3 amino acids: CASSLRGNEQFF. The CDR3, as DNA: TGTGCCAGCAGCTTAAGGGGAAATGAGCAGTTCTTC.

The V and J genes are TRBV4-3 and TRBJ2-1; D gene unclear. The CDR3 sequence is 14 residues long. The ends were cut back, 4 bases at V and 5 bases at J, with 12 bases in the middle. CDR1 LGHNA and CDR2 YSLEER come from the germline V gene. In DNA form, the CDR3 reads TGCGCCAGCAGCCGGCTAGGAACGGACAATGAGCAGTTCTTC. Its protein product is CASSRLGTDNEQFF.

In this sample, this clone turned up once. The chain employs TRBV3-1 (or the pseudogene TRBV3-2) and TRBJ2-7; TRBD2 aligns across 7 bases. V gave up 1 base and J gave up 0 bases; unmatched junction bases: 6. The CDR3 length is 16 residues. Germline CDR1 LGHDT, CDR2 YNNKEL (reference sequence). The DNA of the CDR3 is TGTGCCAGCAGCCAAGGGTCCGGGAGGCCCTCCTACGAGCAGTACTTC. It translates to CASSQGSGRPSYEQYF.

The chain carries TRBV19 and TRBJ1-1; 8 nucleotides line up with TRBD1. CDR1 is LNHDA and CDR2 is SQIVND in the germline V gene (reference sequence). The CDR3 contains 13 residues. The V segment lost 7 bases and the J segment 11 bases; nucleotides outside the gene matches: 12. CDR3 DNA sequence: TGTGCCAGTATGGCAGGCCAGGGGGCATGGGCTTTCTTT. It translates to CASMAGQGAWAFF.

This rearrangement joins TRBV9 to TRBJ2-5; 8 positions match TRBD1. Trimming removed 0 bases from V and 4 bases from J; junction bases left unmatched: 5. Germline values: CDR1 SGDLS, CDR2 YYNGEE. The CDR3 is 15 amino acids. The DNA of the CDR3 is TGTGCCAGCAGCGTAGGGGGACAGGCCGGAGAGACCCAGTACTTC. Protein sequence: CASSVGGQAGETQYF.

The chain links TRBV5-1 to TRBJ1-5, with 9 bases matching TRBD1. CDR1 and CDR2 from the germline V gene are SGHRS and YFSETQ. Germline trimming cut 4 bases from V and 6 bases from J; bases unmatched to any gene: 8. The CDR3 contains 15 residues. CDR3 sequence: CASSLTGGEGQPQHF. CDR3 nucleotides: TGCGCCAGCAGCCTGACAGGGGGAGAGGGTCAGCCCCAGCATTTT.

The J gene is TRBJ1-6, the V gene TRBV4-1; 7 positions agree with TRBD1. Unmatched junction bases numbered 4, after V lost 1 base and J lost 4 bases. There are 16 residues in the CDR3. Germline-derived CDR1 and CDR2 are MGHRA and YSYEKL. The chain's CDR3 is CASSQGQGDYNSPLHF. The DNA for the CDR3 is TGCGCCAGCAGCCAAGGACAGGGTGATTATAATTCACCCCTCCACTTT.

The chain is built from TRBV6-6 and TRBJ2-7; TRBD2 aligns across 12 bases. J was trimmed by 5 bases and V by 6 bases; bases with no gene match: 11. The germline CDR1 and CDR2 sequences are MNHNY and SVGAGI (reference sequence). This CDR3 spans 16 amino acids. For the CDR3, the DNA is TGTGCCAGCAGACAAACAGCTAGCGGGAGGGCCCACGAGCAGTACTTC. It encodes CASRQTASGRAHEQYF.

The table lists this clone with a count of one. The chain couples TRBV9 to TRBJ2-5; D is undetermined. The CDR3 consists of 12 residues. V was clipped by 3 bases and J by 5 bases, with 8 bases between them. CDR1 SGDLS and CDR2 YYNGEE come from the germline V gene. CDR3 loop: CASSALGETQYF. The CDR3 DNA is TGTGCCAGCAGCGCCCTCGGGGAGACCCAGTACTTC.

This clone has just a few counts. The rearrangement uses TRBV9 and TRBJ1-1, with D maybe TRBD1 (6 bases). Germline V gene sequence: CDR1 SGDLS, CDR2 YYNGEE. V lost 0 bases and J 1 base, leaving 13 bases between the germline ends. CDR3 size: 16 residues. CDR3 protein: CASSVAEGTRNTEAFF. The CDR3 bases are TGTGCCAGCAGCGTAGCTGAAGGGACAAGGAACACTGAAGCTTTCTTT.

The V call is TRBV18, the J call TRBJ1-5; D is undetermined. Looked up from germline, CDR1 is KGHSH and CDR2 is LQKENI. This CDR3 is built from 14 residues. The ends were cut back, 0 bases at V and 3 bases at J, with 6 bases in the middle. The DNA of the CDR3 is TGTGCCAGCTCACCACCCTTTTCCAATCAGCCCCAGCATTTT. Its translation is CASSPPFSNQPQHF. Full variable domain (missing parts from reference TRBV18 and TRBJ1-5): NAGVMQNPRHLVRRRGQEARLRCSPMKGHSHVYWYRQLPEEGLKFMVYLQKENIIDESGMPKERFSAEFPKEGPSILRIQQVVRGDSAAYFCASSPPFSNQPQHFGDGTRLSIL.

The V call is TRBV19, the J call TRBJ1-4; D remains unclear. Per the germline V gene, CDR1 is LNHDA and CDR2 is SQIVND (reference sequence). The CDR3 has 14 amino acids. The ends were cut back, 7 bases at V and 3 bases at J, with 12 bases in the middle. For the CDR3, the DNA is TGTGCCAGTAAGGCGGCAAGGCCTAATGAAAAACTGTTTTTT. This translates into CASKAARPNEKLFF.

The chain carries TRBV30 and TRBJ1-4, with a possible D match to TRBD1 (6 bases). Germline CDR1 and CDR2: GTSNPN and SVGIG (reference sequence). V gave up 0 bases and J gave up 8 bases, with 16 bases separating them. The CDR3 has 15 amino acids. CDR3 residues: CAWSVLHPRGEKLFF. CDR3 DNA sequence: TGTGCCTGGAGTGTATTACACCCGAGGGGGGAAAAACTGTTTTTT.

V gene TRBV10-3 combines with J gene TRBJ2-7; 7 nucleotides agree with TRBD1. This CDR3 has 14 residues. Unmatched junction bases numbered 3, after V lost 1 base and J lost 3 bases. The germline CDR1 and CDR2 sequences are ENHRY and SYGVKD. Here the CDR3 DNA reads TGTGCCATCAGTGAGTTGGACAGGAGCTACGAGCAGTACTTC. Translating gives CAISELDRSYEQYF.

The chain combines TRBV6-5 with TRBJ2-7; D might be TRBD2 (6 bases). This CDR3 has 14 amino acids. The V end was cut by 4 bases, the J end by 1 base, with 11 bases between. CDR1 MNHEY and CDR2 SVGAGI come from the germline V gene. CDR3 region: CASSSEGRSYEQYF. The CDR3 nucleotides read TGTGCCAGCAGTTCGGAGGGTCGATCCTACGAGCAGTACTTC.